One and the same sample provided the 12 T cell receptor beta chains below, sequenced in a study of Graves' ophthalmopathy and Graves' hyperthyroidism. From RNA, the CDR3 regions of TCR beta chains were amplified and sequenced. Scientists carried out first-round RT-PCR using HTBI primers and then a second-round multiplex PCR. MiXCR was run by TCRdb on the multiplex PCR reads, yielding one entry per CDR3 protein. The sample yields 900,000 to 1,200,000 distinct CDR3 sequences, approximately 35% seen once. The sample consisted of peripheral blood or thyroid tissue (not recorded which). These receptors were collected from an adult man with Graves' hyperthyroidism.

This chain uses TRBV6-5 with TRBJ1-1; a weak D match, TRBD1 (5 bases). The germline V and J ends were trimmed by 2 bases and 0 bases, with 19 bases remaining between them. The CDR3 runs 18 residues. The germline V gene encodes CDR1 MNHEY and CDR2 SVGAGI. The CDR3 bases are TGTGCCAGCAGTTACGAACGGACACCCCACGGGATGAACACTGAAGCTTTCTTT. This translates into CASSYERTPHGMNTEAFF.

CDR3 region: CSGTQGLYGLETQYF. CDR3 DNA: TGCAGCGGAACACAGGGACTCTATGGCTTGGAGACCCAGTACTTC. The chain carries TRBV29-1 and TRBJ2-5; perhaps D is TRBD1 or TRBD2 (6 bases each). The CDR3 runs to 15 residues. Germline CDR1 reads SQVTM; CDR2 reads ANQGSEA. With 7 bases removed from V and 5 bases from J, the gap between germline ends came to 23 bases.

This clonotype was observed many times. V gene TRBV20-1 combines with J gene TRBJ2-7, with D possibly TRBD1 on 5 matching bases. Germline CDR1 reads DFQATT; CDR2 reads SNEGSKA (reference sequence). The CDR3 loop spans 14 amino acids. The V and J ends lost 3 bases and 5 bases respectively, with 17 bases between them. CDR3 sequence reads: CSASPFGRVHEQYF. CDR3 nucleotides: TGCAGTGCTAGCCCCTTCGGCAGGGTCCACGAGCAGTACTTC.

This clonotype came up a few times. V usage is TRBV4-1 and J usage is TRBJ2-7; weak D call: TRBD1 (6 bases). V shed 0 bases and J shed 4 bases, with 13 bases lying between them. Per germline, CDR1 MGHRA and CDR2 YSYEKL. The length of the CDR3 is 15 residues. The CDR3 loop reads CASSQDGSQGYEQYF. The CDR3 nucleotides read TGCGCCAGCAGCCAAGATGGTAGCCAGGGGTACGAGCAGTACTTC.

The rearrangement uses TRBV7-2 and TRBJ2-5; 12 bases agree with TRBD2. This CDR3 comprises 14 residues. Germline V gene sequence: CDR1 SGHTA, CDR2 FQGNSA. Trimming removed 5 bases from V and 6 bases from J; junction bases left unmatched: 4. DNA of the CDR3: TGTGCCAGCAGCAGTGGACTAGCGGGAAAGACCCAGTACTTC. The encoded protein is CASSSGLAGKTQYF.

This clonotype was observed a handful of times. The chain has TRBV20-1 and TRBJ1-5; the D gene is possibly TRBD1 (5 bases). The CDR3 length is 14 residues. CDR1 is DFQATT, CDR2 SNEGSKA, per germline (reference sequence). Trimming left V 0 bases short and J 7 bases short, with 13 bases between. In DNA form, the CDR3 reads TGCAGTGCTAGAGACGAAAGGGGAGTACAGCCCCAGCATTTT. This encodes CSARDERGVQPQHF.

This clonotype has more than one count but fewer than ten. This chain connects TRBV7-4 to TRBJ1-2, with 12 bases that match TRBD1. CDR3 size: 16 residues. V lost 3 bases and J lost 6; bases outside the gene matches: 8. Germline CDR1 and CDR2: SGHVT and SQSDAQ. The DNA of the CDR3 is TGTGCCAGCAGCTTGGGGACCGGGACAGGGGGCCATGGCTACACCTTC. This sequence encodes CASSLGTGTGGHGYTF. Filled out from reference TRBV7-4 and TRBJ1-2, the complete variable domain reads GAGVSQSPRYKVAKRGRDVALRCDSISGHVTLYWYRQTLGQGSEVLTYSQSDAQRDKSGRPSGRFSAERPERSVSTLKIQRTEQGDSAVYLCASSLGTGTGGHGYTFGSGTRLTVV.

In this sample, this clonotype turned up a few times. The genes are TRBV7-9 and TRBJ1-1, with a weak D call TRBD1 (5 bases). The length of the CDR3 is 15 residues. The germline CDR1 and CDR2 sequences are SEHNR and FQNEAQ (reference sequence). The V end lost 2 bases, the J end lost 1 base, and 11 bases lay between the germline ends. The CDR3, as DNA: TGTGCCAGCAGCTTATCCAGGGCGGGGAACACTGAAGCTTTCTTT. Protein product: CASSLSRAGNTEAFF.

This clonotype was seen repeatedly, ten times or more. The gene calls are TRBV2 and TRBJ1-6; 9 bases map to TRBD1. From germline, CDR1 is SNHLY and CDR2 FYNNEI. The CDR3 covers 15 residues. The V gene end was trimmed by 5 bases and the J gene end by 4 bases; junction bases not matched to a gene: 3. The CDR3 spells CASSWTGEYNSPLHF. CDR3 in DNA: TGTGCCAGCAGTTGGACAGGGGAATATAATTCACCCCTCCACTTT.

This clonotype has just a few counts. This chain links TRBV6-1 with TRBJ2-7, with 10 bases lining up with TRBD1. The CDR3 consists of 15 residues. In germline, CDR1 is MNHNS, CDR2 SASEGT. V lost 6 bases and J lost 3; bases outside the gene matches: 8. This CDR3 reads CASRQTGTGDYEQYF. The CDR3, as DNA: TGTGCCAGCAGACAAACCGGGACAGGGGACTACGAGCAGTACTTC.

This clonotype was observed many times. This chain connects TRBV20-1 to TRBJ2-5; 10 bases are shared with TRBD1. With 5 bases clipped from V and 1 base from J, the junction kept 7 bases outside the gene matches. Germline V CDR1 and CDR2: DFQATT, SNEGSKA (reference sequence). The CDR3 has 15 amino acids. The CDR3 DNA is TGCAGTGCTCAAACCGGGACAGGGGCCCAAGAGACCCAGTACTTC. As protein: CSAQTGTGAQETQYF.

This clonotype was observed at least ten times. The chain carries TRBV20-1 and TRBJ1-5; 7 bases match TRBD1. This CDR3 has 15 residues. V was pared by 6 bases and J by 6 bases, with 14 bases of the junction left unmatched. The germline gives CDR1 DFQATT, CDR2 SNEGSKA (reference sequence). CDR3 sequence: CSATEGGAGSQPQHF. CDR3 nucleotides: TGCAGTGCCACCGAAGGGGGCGCGGGCAGTCAGCCCCAGCATTTT.